A selection of T cell receptor beta chains follows, all from one sample in a study of shared clonotypes between healthy human individuals. This table comes from immunoSEQ multiplex PCR, and its TCRdb copy is limited to in-frame clones, with some not included. The repertoire consists of 2.3 million or so clones, with 85% to 95% occurring once and the leading ten covering 0.35% to 0.5%. The sample consisted of naive CD4+ T cells from PBMCs. These TCRs come from a man aged 18 to 29 in good health. Some clones in this sample may be carry-over from other donors' samples. The CDR3 runs from the conserved cysteine through the conserved F or W. D genes are given only for firm matches. Where a row states a size, it is once, few, many or the class of an expanded clone; other rows omit it.

size	V	D	J	CDR3	DNA
-	TRBV20-1	TRBD1	TRBJ2-5	CSGNRGETQYF	TGCAGTGGGAACAGGGGAGAGACCCAGTACTTC
-	TRBV19	TRBD2	TRBJ2-1	CASSISGISINEQFF	TGTGCCAGTAGTATTAGCGGGATCTCAATCAATGAGCAGTTCTTC
-	TRBV11-2	-	TRBJ2-7	CASSLRGGGTYEQYF	TGTGCCAGCAGCTTACGGGGTGGGGGTACCTACGAGCAGTACTTC
once	TRBV4-1	TRBD1	TRBJ2-7	CASSYRQGLLNEQYF	TGCGCCAGCAGCTATAGACAGGGGCTGTTGAACGAGCAGTACTTC
-	TRBV5-6	TRBD1	TRBJ1-2	CASSLEGQGARDGYTF	TGTGCCAGCAGCTTGGAAGGACAGGGGGCCCGGGATGGCTACACCTTC
-	TRBV25-1	-	TRBJ2-1	CASTEKGLYNEQFF	TGTGCCAGCACTGAGAAGGGACTTTACAATGAGCAGTTCTTC
-	TRBV5-1	-	TRBJ2-7	CASSPRGGDREQYF	TGCGCCAGCAGCCCCCGGGGGGGGGACAGGGAGCAGTACTTC
-	TRBV6-5	-	TRBJ2-3	CASRYTDTQYF	TGTGCCAGCAGATACACAGATACGCAGTATTTT
-	TRBV28	-	TRBJ1-5	CASMAAYQPQHF	TGTGCCAGCATGGCTGCCTATCAGCCCCAGCATTTT
-	TRBV5-1	-	TRBJ2-2	CASSLDRANTGELFF	TGCGCCAGCAGCTTGGACAGGGCAAACACCGGGGAGCTGTTTTTT
-	TRBV5-1	-	TRBJ2-1	CASSPSAGVIGYNEQFF	TGCGCCAGCAGCCCTTCCGCTGGGGTGATTGGCTACAATGAGCAGTTCTTC
-	TRBV29-1	-	TRBJ2-1	CTAATVSYNEQFF	TGCACCGCCGCGACGGTGTCTTACAATGAGCAGTTCTTC
-	TRBV9	-	TRBJ2-1	CASSVGGGRDHYNEQFF	TGTGCCAGCAGCGTAGGGGGCGGGCGGGATCACTACAATGAGCAGTTCTTC
-	TRBV18	-	TRBJ2-2	CASSPALARNTGELFF	TGTGCCAGCTCACCGGCCCTAGCGAGGAACACCGGGGAGCTGTTTTTT
once	TRBV11-2	-	TRBJ1-3	CASSPPHSGNTIYF	TGTGCCAGCAGCCCCCCTCACTCTGGAAACACCATATATTTT
-	TRBV4-1	-	TRBJ2-1	CASSQDEDPGVSGNEQFF	TGCGCCAGCAGCCAAGATGAGGACCCAGGGGTATCGGGAAATGAGCAGTTCTTC
-	TRBV11-2	TRBD2	TRBJ2-3	CASSLVAGGTTDTQYF	TGTGCCAGCAGCTTAGTTGCGGGAGGCACTACAGATACGCAGTATTTT
-	TRBV5-1	-	TRBJ2-6	CASSLSARSASGANVLTF	TGCGCCAGCAGCTTGTCGGCCAGATCAGCGTCTGGGGCCAACGTCCTGACTTTC
-	TRBV5-1	-	TRBJ2-7	CASSVDYEQYF	TGCGCCAGCAGCGTGGACTACGAGCAGTACTTC
-	TRBV5-1	-	TRBJ1-1	CASFRGGADNTEAFF	TGCGCCAGTTTCCGAGGGGGGGCCGATAACACTGAAGCTTTCTTT
-	TRBV11-2	-	TRBJ1-1	CASSQGGSTEAFF	TGTGCCAGCAGCCAAGGAGGTAGCACTGAAGCTTTCTTT
-	TRBV5-1	-	TRBJ1-5	CASSLEGPQPQHF	TGCGCCAGCAGCTTGGAGGGACCTCAGCCCCAGCATTTT
-	TRBV10-3	TRBD1	TRBJ2-1	CAISEFVDRVLGSGYNEQFF	TGTGCCATCAGTGAGTTTGTGGACAGGGTGCTCGGTAGCGGATACAATGAGCAGTTCTTC
-	TRBV4-1	-	TRBJ2-1	CASSSLPRGNEQFF	TGCGCCAGCAGCTCGCTGCCGAGAGGTAATGAGCAGTTCTTC
-	TRBV6-5	-	TRBJ2-1	CASAGTGYNEQFF	TGTGCCAGCGCCGGGACTGGATACAATGAGCAGTTCTTC
-	TRBV9	-	TRBJ2-3	CASSVFPEPHPGTDTQYF	TGTGCCAGCAGCGTTTTCCCGGAGCCTCACCCAGGCACAGATACGCAGTATTTT
-	TRBV27	-	TRBJ1-2	CASSFRGLYGYTF	TGTGCCAGCAGTTTCAGGGGCCTCTATGGCTACACCTTC
-	TRBV5-4	-	TRBJ2-5	CASSLAGLMQETQYF	TGTGCCAGCAGCTTGGCCGGTCTGATGCAAGAGACCCAGTACTTC
-	TRBV14	-	TRBJ2-3	CASSPQQYTDTQYF	TGTGCCAGCAGCCCTCAACAGTACACAGATACGCAGTATTTT
-	TRBV5-1	-	TRBJ2-2	CASSPDPSGELFF	TGCGCCAGCAGCCCGGACCCGAGTGGGGAGCTGTTTTTT
once	TRBV6-6	TRBD1	TRBJ1-2	CASRSGGPYGYTF	TGTGCCAGCAGATCAGGGGGCCCCTATGGCTACACCTTC
-	TRBV5-4	-	TRBJ2-7	CASSFGRPTYEQYF	TGTGCCAGCAGCTTTGGGAGGCCCACCTACGAGCAGTACTTC
-	TRBV28	TRBD1	TRBJ1-2	CASRYTGQGGYTF	TGTGCCAGCAGATACACTGGACAGGGGGGCTACACCTTC
-	TRBV28	TRBD1	TRBJ1-4	CASSFGGGEGEKLFF	TGTGCCAGCAGTTTTGGAGGGGGCGAGGGGGAAAAACTGTTTTTT
few	TRBV9	TRBD1	TRBJ2-2	CASSVQGATGELFF	TGTGCCAGCAGCGTACAGGGGGCGACCGGGGAGCTGTTTTTT
-	TRBV7-8	-	TRBJ1-3	CATQNLRLGNTIYF	TGTGCCACGCAGAACCTACGTCTGGGAAACACCATATATTTT
-	TRBV2	TRBD2	TRBJ2-5	CASSDPSGGKTQYF	TGTGCCAGCAGTGACCCTAGCGGGGGAAAGACCCAGTACTTC
-	TRBV27	TRBD2	TRBJ2-1	CASSWAGGYNEQFF	TGTGCCAGCAGTTGGGCGGGAGGATACAATGAGCAGTTCTTC
-	TRBV5-1	-	TRBJ2-1	CASSLGGSYNEQFF	TGCGCCAGCAGCTTGGGGGGTTCCTACAATGAGCAGTTCTTC
-	TRBV28	-	TRBJ1-1	CASIHGARRTEAFF	TGTGCCAGCATCCACGGGGCCCGGAGAACTGAAGCTTTCTTT
-	TRBV5-1	-	TRBJ2-5	CASSLGGSGYQETQYF	TGCGCCAGCAGCTTGGGGGGTAGCGGTTACCAAGAGACCCAGTACTTC
once	TRBV6-5	TRBD1	TRBJ1-4	CASSSRTGNEKLFF	TGTGCCAGCAGTTCCAGGACAGGGAATGAAAAACTGTTTTTT
-	TRBV4-1	-	TRBJ1-5	CASSHPGHNQPQHF	TGCGCCAGCAGCCATCCGGGCCACAATCAGCCCCAGCATTTT
once	TRBV5-1	-	TRBJ2-3	CASSPPGTTDTQYF	TGCGCCAGCAGCCCACCCGGGACCACAGATACGCAGTATTTT
-	TRBV6-5	-	TRBJ1-4	CASRVNKGSEKLFF	TGTGCCAGCAGGGTGAACAAGGGAAGCGAAAAACTGTTTTTT
-	TRBV5-1	-	TRBJ2-7	CASSLDVTGQTRGNHRLYSYEQYF	TGCGCCAGCAGCTTGGACGTTACAGGGCAGACTCGGGGGAACCATCGTCTTTACTCCTACGAGCAGTACTTC
-	TRBV5-1	-	TRBJ1-4	CASSLLGVSEKLFF	TGCGCCAGCAGCTTGTTAGGGGTGAGCGAAAAACTGTTTTTT
-	TRBV7-9	TRBD1	TRBJ1-1	CASGTGDNTEAFF	TGTGCCAGCGGGACAGGGGATAACACTGAAGCTTTCTTT
-	TRBV5-6	-	TRBJ1-5	CASSLGQLNQPQHF	TGTGCCAGCAGCTTGGGCCAGCTTAATCAGCCCCAGCATTTT
-	TRBV30	-	TRBJ2-1	CAWSVFGATRVFNEQFF	TGTGCCTGGAGTGTATTCGGGGCTACCCGTGTTTTCAATGAGCAGTTCTTC
-	TRBV12-5	-	TRBJ1-1	CATRRGETEAFF	TGTGCTACCAGAAGGGGGGAGACTGAAGCTTTCTTT
-	TRBV30	-	TRBJ1-5	CAWSGGMGYNQPQHF	TGTGCCTGGAGTGGGGGCATGGGTTACAATCAGCCCCAGCATTTT
-	TRBV7-2	TRBD2	TRBJ2-7	CASSYSSGSEYEQYF	TGTGCCAGCAGCTATAGCAGCGGGAGTGAGTACGAGCAGTACTTC
-	TRBV5-1	TRBD2	TRBJ2-5	CASSLAGRAGLETQYF	TGCGCCAGCAGCTTGGCCGGGAGGGCAGGCCTAGAGACCCAGTACTTC
-	TRBV5-1	TRBD1	TRBJ2-7	CASRWDPGQGIGGQYF	TGCGCCAGCAGATGGGATCCGGGACAGGGGATTGGCGGGCAGTACTTC
-	TRBV4-1	TRBD1	TRBJ1-5	CASSQLGQGRNQPQHF	TGCGCCAGCAGCCAGCTAGGACAGGGTCGCAATCAGCCCCAGCATTTT
-	TRBV10-3	-	TRBJ1-1	CAISESGGAEAFF	TGTGCCATCAGTGAGTCGGGGGGGGCTGAAGCTTTCTTT
once	TRBV7-8	-	TRBJ1-4	CASSSARPPTNEKLFF	TGTGCCAGCAGCTCCGCACGTCCACCAACTAATGAAAAACTGTTTTTT
-	TRBV6-5	-	TRBJ1-4	CVSSYRAGNEKLFF	TGTGTCAGCAGTTACCGGGCAGGGAATGAAAAACTGTTTTTT
-	TRBV2	TRBD1	TRBJ2-7	CASSGGTGYEQYF	TGTGCCAGCAGTGGAGGGACAGGATACGAGCAGTACTTC